This T cell receptor (beta chain) was obtained from a study of technical replicates of blood from a handful of donors. Only one count was recorded for this clone. Sequenced by immunoSEQ multiplex PCR; TCRdb stores in-frame clones only, minus some. The sample gives approximately 75,000 clones, approximately 96% of which show up once; approximately 0.18% is in the top ten. The TCR originated in a human donor in good health. Material: T cells isolated from PBMCs.

CDR3: CASAGALETDTQYF. DNA of the CDR3: TGTGCCAGCGCGGGGGCGCTTGAAACAGATACGCAGTATTTT. The chain is built from TRBV2 and TRBJ2-3; D possibly corresponds to TRBD2 (7 bases). The CDR3 totals 14 residues. The germline gives CDR1 SNHLY, CDR2 FYNNEI. Trimming shortened V by 8 bases and J by 3 bases, and 15 bases separated the two germline ends.